A selection of T cell receptor beta chains follows, all from one sample in a study of blood T cell repertoires in COVID-19. The table came from immunoSEQ multiplex PCR; TCRdb's copy has only in-frame clones and leaves some out. The top ten clones hold about 4.2% of a sample with under 350,000 clones, approximately 86% of them seen once. What was sequenced was PBMCs or T cells enriched from blood (not recorded which). The receptors were gathered from a middle-aged woman with acute COVID-19. Both conserved end residues are part of each CDR3. A D gene is named only where the DNA matches it firmly. The listing skips clone size in some rows; elsewhere it reads once, few, many or a size class.

abundance	j_gene	d_gene	v_gene	CDR3nt	CDR3aa
-	TRBJ2-3	-	TRBV7-2	TGTGCCAGCAGCTTAATGGAGGCTATTACAGATACGCAGTATTTT	CASSLMEAITDTQYF
-	TRBJ1-2	-	TRBV5-6	TGTGCCAGCAGCTCGACAGCGTCGAACTATGGCTACACCTTC	CASSSTASNYGYTF
-	TRBJ2-3	TRBD2	TRBV7-8	TGTGCAGGGACTAGCGGGGTGAGCACAGATACGCAGTATTTT	CAGTSGVSTDTQYF
-	TRBJ1-2	TRBD1	TRBV27	TGTGCCAGCAGAACCGGGACAGGGGCGCGGGGCTACACCTTC	CASRTGTGARGYTF
-	TRBJ2-7	-	TRBV5-6	TGTGCCAGCAGCTTGGCTGGTTTCACGGTTGGCGAGCAGTACTTC	CASSLAGFTVGEQYF
-	TRBJ1-2	-	TRBV2	TGTGCCAGCAGGCGGCTCAGGGATGGCTACACCTTC	CASRRLRDGYTF
-	TRBJ1-4	-	TRBV5-6	TGTGCCAGCAGCTCTTTCAGACAGTCTAATGAAAAACTGTTTTTT	CASSSFRQSNEKLFF
-	TRBJ1-1	TRBD1	TRBV18	TGTGCCAGCTCACCAAGGACAGGGGGGGATGAAGCTTTCTTT	CASSPRTGGDEAFF
-	TRBJ2-6	-	TRBV6-1	TGTGCCAGCAGTGAAGAAGCCCTTGGTGCCAACGTCCTGACTTTC	CASSEEALGANVLTF
-	TRBJ2-1	TRBD2	TRBV3-1/TRBV3-2	TGTGCCAGCAGCCAAGGGACTAGCGGCAGACTCAGTGAGCAGTTCTTC	CASSQGTSGRLSEQFF
-	TRBJ2-2	-	TRBV11-2	TGTGCCAGCAGCCGACAGGTCCGGGTCGAAACCGGGGAGCTGTTTTTT	CASSRQVRVETGELFF
-	TRBJ2-5	-	TRBV18	TGTGCCAGCTCACCAACAGACAGTCAAGAGACCCAGTACTTC	CASSPTDSQETQYF
-	TRBJ2-7	TRBD1	TRBV5-4	TGTGCCAGCAGCGTCGACAGGGTAACGGGCGAGCAGTACTTC	CASSVDRVTGEQYF
-	TRBJ1-2	-	TRBV7-2	TGTGCCAGCAGCCCCGCAAGGACAGCCCTGAACTATGGCTACACCTTC	CASSPARTALNYGYTF
-	TRBJ2-5	TRBD2	TRBV10-3	TGTGCCATCAGTGGGACTAGCGGGCAAGAGACCCAGTACTTC	CAISGTSGQETQYF
-	TRBJ2-7	-	TRBV7-2	TGTGCCAGCAGCTTTGGACAGAGCTACGAGCAGTACTTC	CASSFGQSYEQYF
-	TRBJ1-2	-	TRBV19	TGTGCCAGTAGTATTTTATCCTATGGCTACACCTTC	CASSILSYGYTF
-	TRBJ2-7	TRBD2	TRBV3-1/TRBV3-2	TGTGCCAGCAGCCAAGGAGGACTAGCGGGGAACTACGAGCAGTACTTC	CASSQGGLAGNYEQYF
once	TRBJ2-4	TRBD1	TRBV28	TGTGCCAGCCGTAGACAGGGGATAGCCAAAAACATTCAGTACTTC	CASRRQGIAKNIQYF
-	TRBJ2-3	TRBD2	TRBV3-1/TRBV3-2	TGTGCCAGCAGCCCATCGGGGGGGAGTGGCACAGATACGCAGTATTTT	CASSPSGGSGTDTQYF
-	TRBJ2-5	-	TRBV19	TGTGCCAGTACCTCGGGGAGAATCCAAGAGACCCAGTACTTC	CASTSGRIQETQYF
-	TRBJ1-3	-	TRBV2	TGTGCCAGCAGCCGGGACACGAGCTCTGGAAACACCATATATTTT	CASSRDTSSGNTIYF
-	TRBJ2-1	-	TRBV6-2/TRBV6-3	TGTGCCAGCAGTTACTCGGTACTACCCGGGACTGGCTACAATGAGCAGTTCTTC	CASSYSVLPGTGYNEQFF
once	TRBJ2-7	TRBD1	TRBV6-5	TGTGCCAGCAGATACCGGGACAGGGGGACCTACGAGCAGTACTTC	CASRYRDRGTYEQYF
-	TRBJ1-2	-	TRBV11-2	TGTGCCAGCAGCTCCCCGCGGGGCCAGAACTATGGCTACACCTTC	CASSSPRGQNYGYTF
-	TRBJ1-5	TRBD1	TRBV10-3	TGTGCCATCAGAGACGGACAGGGGAGCAATCAGCCCCAGCATTTT	CAIRDGQGSNQPQHF
few	TRBJ1-4	-	TRBV25-1	TGTGCCAGCACTAAGGCGGGCGCGCCAACTAATGAAAAACTGTTTTTT	CASTKAGAPTNEKLFF
-	TRBJ1-2	TRBD1	TRBV2	TGTGCCAGCAGTGAGAGACAGGGATTTTATGGCTACACCTTC	CASSERQGFYGYTF
-	TRBJ2-5	TRBD1	TRBV11-2	TGTGCCAGCAGCTTAGGGACAGGGGGCCAAGAGACCCAGTACTTC	CASSLGTGGQETQYF
-	TRBJ1-2	-	TRBV27	TGTGCCAGCAGTTTATTTGGGGGGGCAGAGTATGGCTACACCTTC	CASSLFGGAEYGYTF
once	TRBJ1-2	-	TRBV12-3/TRBV12-4	TGTGCCAGCGTGGAGCTCCCCAGCTTTCGAAACTTC	CASVELPSFRNF
-	TRBJ2-2	TRBD2	TRBV19	TGTGCCACCGGGAGGGTAGGGGAGCTGTTTTTT	CATGRVGELFF
-	TRBJ2-1	-	TRBV7-9	TGTGCCAGCAGCTTTACGGACAGCAATAACAATGAGCAGTTCTTC	CASSFTDSNNNEQFF
once	TRBJ1-1	-	TRBV11-2	TGTGCCAGCAGCTCCCGGGAGATATCGAACACTGAAGCTTTCTTT	CASSSREISNTEAFF
-	TRBJ2-2	-	TRBV7-2	TGTGCCAGCAGCTTCGGGTTCAGTGGGGAGCTGTTTTTT	CASSFGFSGELFF
-	TRBJ2-3	TRBD2	TRBV6-4	TGTGCCAGCAGTATAAGCGCTAGCGGGAGTGCAGATACGCAGTATTTT	CASSISASGSADTQYF
-	TRBJ1-1	-	TRBV7-9	TGTGCCAGCAGCTTACACGGGGAATTAACTGAAGCTTTCTTT	CASSLHGELTEAFF
-	TRBJ2-2	-	TRBV3-1/TRBV3-2	TGTGCCAGCAGCCCACAGGGGGGGGCCGGGGAGCTGTTTTTT	CASSPQGGAGELFF
-	TRBJ1-1	TRBD1	TRBV6-6	TGTGCCAGCAGTTACCAGGGACAGGGGCGTGAAGCTTTCTTT	CASSYQGQGREAFF
-	TRBJ1-5	-	TRBV12-3/TRBV12-4	TGTGCCACCGGACTGGGAGACAATCAGCCCCAGCATTTT	CATGLGDNQPQHF
once	TRBJ2-1	-	TRBV19	TGTGCCAGTAGCTTCCAAGAGAGCTCCTACAATGAGCAGTTCTTC	CASSFQESSYNEQFF
-	TRBJ1-5	-	TRBV2	TGTGCCAGCAGCGCACCCGAAGACAGCTCGGGAGGTCATCAGCCCCAGCATTTT	CASSAPEDSSGGHQPQHF
-	TRBJ1-1	TRBD1	TRBV19	TGTGCCAGTAGTACCTGGACAGGGAGTACTGAAGCTTTCTTT	CASSTWTGSTEAFF
once	TRBJ2-2	-	TRBV11-2	TGTGCCAGCAGAGTCCTAGGCGGGGGCCTTGCGAACACCGGGGAGCTGTTTTTT	CASRVLGGGLANTGELFF
once	TRBJ2-1	-	TRBV7-2	TGTGCCAGCAGCCAGGTGTACAGTGAGCAGTTCTTC	CASSQVYSEQFF
-	TRBJ1-1	-	TRBV11-3	TGTGCCAGCAGCTTAGATAGGGACTCTGAAGCTTTCTTT	CASSLDRDSEAFF
-	TRBJ1-2	-	TRBV4-3	TGCGCCAGCAGCCCCGGGGGGAACTATGGCTACACCTTC	CASSPGGNYGYTF
-	TRBJ1-2	-	TRBV6-5	TGTGCCAGCCTAAGGGGTTTGGGCTATGGCTACACCTTC	CASLRGLGYGYTF
-	TRBJ1-4	TRBD1	TRBV5-1	TGCGCCAGCAGCTTGGGCCGCAGGGGGCAGAGTGAAAAACTGTTTTTT	CASSLGRRGQSEKLFF
-	TRBJ1-6	-	TRBV5-1	TGCGCCAGCAGCCCCAGCCCCGGAGACTCGGTTAATTCACCCCTCCACTTT	CASSPSPGDSVNSPLHF
-	TRBJ1-5	-	TRBV27	TGTGCCAGCAGTTTAGGGCGTAGCAATCAGCCCCAGCATTTT	CASSLGRSNQPQHF
-	TRBJ2-7	-	TRBV7-6	TGTGCCAGCAGCTTAGCGTTTGGGGGCCCCTACGAGCAGTACTTC	CASSLAFGGPYEQYF
-	TRBJ2-7	TRBD1	TRBV20-1	TGCAGTGCTAGTAGGCCGGGACAGGGGCTTAGGAAGCAGTACTTC	CSASRPGQGLRKQYF
once	TRBJ2-4	-	TRBV10-1	TGCGCCAGCCCAAGCGGTAAAGACCTAGCCAAAAACATTCAGTACTTC	CASPSGKDLAKNIQYF
-	TRBJ2-4	TRBD1	TRBV7-2	TGTGCCAGCAGGACGGACAGGTCAAACATTCAGTACTTC	CASRTDRSNIQYF
few	TRBJ1-2	-	TRBV3-1/TRBV3-2	TGTGCCAGCAGCCAAGGCCCCAGGGACAACACCTTC	CASSQGPRDNTF